Sequencing of this T cell receptor beta chain was carried out in a study of early T cells in non-severe SARS-CoV-2 infection. About the study: Chains were not paired, and sequencing was done on bulk RNA from unsorted whole blood.

Trimming at V came to 3 bases and at J to 4 bases, leaving 3 bases not matched to a gene. The CDR3 totals 14 residues. Germline loops: CDR1 SGHRS, CDR2 YFSETQ. Researchers attached unique molecular identifiers to individual cDNA molecules. One entry per CDR3 protein results from TCRdb running MiXCR on the 5' RACE reads. The sample includes about 110,000 distinct CDR3 sequences, 9.5% to 13% of them seen just once. This TCR came from an adult who was a healthcare worker with PCR-confirmed SARS-CoV-2 infection or an uninfected control (not recorded which). Input material: whole blood. This chain uses TRBV5-1 with TRBJ2-7, with TRBD1 identical over 11 bases. The CDR3 region is CASSSDRGLYEQYF. The DNA for the CDR3 is TGCGCCAGCAGCTCGGACAGGGGGCTATACGAGCAGTACTTC.